These 13 T cell receptor beta chains were sequenced from one sample in a study of T-cell memory formation after mild COVID-19. TCRdb re-analysed the 5' RACE reads in MiXCR, keeping a single row per CDR3 protein. The sample includes about 400,000 distinct CDR3 sequences, about 25% of them seen just once. The source material was PBMCs or a T cell subset sorted from them (not recorded which). Receptors were obtained from an adult woman who had mild COVID-19 (a few samples of this study predate the infection). Cell type and time point are not known.

This clonotype has just a few counts. The chain combines TRBV12-3 or TRBV12-4 with TRBJ1-5; no clear D gene. Trimming left V 7 bases short and J 3 bases short, with 7 bases between. The CDR3 consists of 12 residues. This chain's CDR3 is CASTGHNQPQHF. The CDR3 DNA sequence: TGTGCCAGCACAGGTCACAATCAGCCCCAGCATTTT.

The rearrangement joins TRBV2 to TRBJ2-7; D gene ambiguous. The CDR3 extends over 14 amino acids. Between the trimmed V and J ends, which lost 8 bases and 2 bases, there was a span of 16 bases. Germline V gene data show CDR1 as SNHLY and CDR2 as FYNNEI. The CDR3 nucleotides are TGTGCCAGCGCGGCCCAACCCCACACCTACGAGCAGTACTTC. Amino acids: CASAAQPHTYEQYF.

The chain combines TRBV6-5 with TRBJ1-5; no reliable D call. V lost 8 bases to trimming and J lost 6 bases, with 17 bases between them. Germline-derived CDR1 and CDR2 are MNHEY and SVGAGI. The CDR3 sequence is 14 residues long. DNA for the CDR3: TGTGCCAGCGCGCCTTCAATGGGCACTCAGCCCCAGCATTTT. Amino acid sequence: CASAPSMGTQPQHF.

This clonotype was observed a few times. For the CDR3, the DNA is TGTGCCAGCAGCTCACCTATCTCTGGAAACACCATATATTTT. This sequence encodes CASSSPISGNTIYF. J is TRBJ1-3 and V is TRBV5-6, with D hard to call. The CDR3 has 14 amino acids. Germline V gene sequence: CDR1 SGHDT, CDR2 YYEEEE. The ends were cut back, 3 bases at V and 0 bases at J, with 7 bases in the middle. Complete variable domain (other parts from reference TRBV5-6 and TRBJ1-3): DAGVTQSPTHLIKTRGQQVTLRCSPKSGHDTVSWYQQALGQGPQFIFQYYEEEERQRGNFPDRFSGHQFPNYSSELNVNALLLGDSALYLCASSSPISGNTIYFGEGSWLTVV.

This clonotype was counted between two and nine times. J is TRBJ2-1 and V is TRBV29-1; 7 bases match TRBD1. The CDR3 is 13 amino acids. Germline values: CDR1 SQVTM, CDR2 ANQGSEA. With 6 bases clipped from V and 2 bases from J, the junction kept 4 bases outside the gene matches. CDR3 nucleotides: TGCAGCGTGCAGACAGGGCCCTACAATGAGCAGTTCTTC. It codes for CSVQTGPYNEQFF.

This clonotype was counted a few times. The chain joins TRBV20-1 to TRBJ2-7; D may match TRBD1 or TRBD2 (5 bases each). Germline CDR1 reads DFQATT; CDR2 reads SNEGSKA (reference sequence). The V gene lost 6 bases and the J gene lost 0 bases, with 15 bases spanning the gap. The CDR3 runs 14 residues. This CDR3 reads CSALQAGTSYEQYF. CDR3 nucleotides: TGCAGTGCCCTCCAGGCAGGGACCTCCTACGAGCAGTACTTC.

The V gene is TRBV5-1, the J gene TRBJ2-7; 10 nucleotides align to TRBD1. This CDR3 region has 14 residues. The J segment lost 6 bases and the V segment lost 0 bases, leaving 3 bases of the junction unmatched. Per the germline V gene, CDR1 is SGHRS and CDR2 is YFSETQ. The CDR3: CASSLAGTGVEQYF. The CDR3 DNA follows: TGCGCCAGCAGCTTGGCCGGGACAGGGGTCGAGCAGTACTTC.

V gene TRBV24-1 combines with J gene TRBJ2-1; maybe TRBD2 (5 bases). The CDR3 sequence is 15 residues long. Germline V lookup: CDR1 KGHDR, CDR2 SFDVKD. V was clipped by 3 bases and J by 2 bases, with 10 bases between them. CDR3 loop: CATSDGAGPYNEQFF. DNA for the CDR3: TGTGCCACCAGTGATGGCGCGGGCCCCTACAATGAGCAGTTCTTC.

V and J are TRBV29-1 and TRBJ1-1; no definite D call. Germline V gene lookup returns CDR1 SQVTM and CDR2 ANQGSEA. Deletions cut 1 base from V and 0 bases from J, with 12 bases between. The CDR3 has 15 amino acids. The CDR3 sequence is CSVEVGRELNTEAFF. CDR3 bases: TGCAGCGTTGAAGTTGGGCGGGAGCTGAACACTGAAGCTTTCTTT. Full variable domain (missing parts from reference TRBV29-1 and TRBJ1-1): SAVISQKPSRDICQRGTSLTIQCQVDSQVTMMFWYRQQPGQSLTLIATANQGSEATYESGFVIDKFPISRPNLTFSTLTVSNMSPEDSSIYLCSVEVGRELNTEAFFGQGTRLTVV.

The rearrangement joins TRBV7-2 to TRBJ2-3, with 9 bases lining up with TRBD2. The germline gives CDR1 SGHTA, CDR2 FQGNSA. CDR3 length: 16 amino acids. V shed 7 bases, J shed 4 bases, and the junction held 12 bases outside the gene matches. The CDR3 is CASTWSSGIDADTQYF. The CDR3 DNA sequence: TGTGCCAGCACCTGGTCTAGCGGGATTGATGCAGATACGCAGTATTTT.

The genes are TRBV5-1 and TRBJ2-5; TRBD1 matches 8 bases. Trimming took 4 bases from V and 4 from J; bases not matched to a gene: 9. Germline values: CDR1 SGHRS, CDR2 YFSETQ. The CDR3 has 15 amino acids. This CDR3 reads CASSRSRGQGETQYF. The CDR3 DNA follows: TGCGCCAGCAGCCGAAGCAGGGGGCAGGGAGAGACCCAGTACTTC.

In this sample, this clonotype turned up a few times. This chain links TRBV29-1 with TRBJ1-4; D gene uncertain. Trimming stripped 7 bases from V and 7 bases from J, with 13 bases between. The CDR3 totals 12 residues. Germline V gene lookup returns CDR1 SQVTM and CDR2 ANQGSEA. For the CDR3, the DNA is TGCAGCGCCCGGCAGGCGGGTGAAAAACTGTTTTTT. Protein sequence: CSARQAGEKLFF.

This clonotype turned up a few times. The rearrangement uses TRBV12-3 or TRBV12-4 and TRBJ1-1; 7 positions match TRBD1. Losses at the gene ends were 6 bases for V and 2 bases for J; bases not matched to a gene: 3. The CDR3 loop spans 13 amino acids. Written as DNA, the CDR3 is TGTGCCAGCAGGGGACAGTACAACACTGAAGCTTTCTTT. The encoded protein is CASRGQYNTEAFF.